This T cell receptor (beta chain) was retrieved from a study of cytomegalovirus exposure and HLA in healthy donors (dated by TCRdb to the late 2010s). Turning to the overall study: In an earlier analysis of approximately 640 of the donors, about 260 Gb of sequence data and 117 million unique TCR beta sequences from 150 million to 200 million T cells were reported. Genome-wide SNP genotypes for about 60% of the 666 donors were used in a later genetic analysis, which treated that subset as a discovery cohort. In an earlier analysis of 500 to 650 of the donors, high-throughput TCR beta sequencing was used to judge whether each TCR beta V gene segment behaved as functional or pseudogenic. The study used immunosequencing to profile the T cell repertoires of under 700 subjects and linked those repertoires to cytomegalovirus serostatus. Of the 398 genotyped donors, over 70% fell in the genetic ancestry cluster associated with self-reported Caucasian donors. A separate validation cohort of approximately 120 different subjects was used in addition to the 666-subject first cohort. The study combined high-throughput TCR immunosequencing, statistical association of individual TCRs with disease status, and machine learning to predict cytomegalovirus infection status. The study aimed to test whether cataloging public T cell receptors could reveal signatures of past pathogen exposure. Typing coverage differed by locus: A, B, C, DRB1 and DQB1 were typed in roughly 620-630 donors, DQA1 in about 500, DPA1 in some 610, and DPB1 in just under 490. Among a few hundred genotyped donors of the cohort, an average of around 240,000 unique TCR beta nucleotide sequences were sequenced per donor, about a sixth of them non-productive. An early release that covered around 590 HLA-typed donors contained about 290 gigabases of sequencing data and roughly 84 million unique TCR sequences. In the later analysis, no new phenotypic data were used to find candidate immune exposures; instead, reliance was placed on TCR beta sequences and their occurrence across donors. Because of strong linkage in the cohort, roughly 5 DR-DQ haplotypes were treated as single units for association and clustering. Every repertoire in the discovery cohort had been generated on one and the same sequencing platform. Donor age, sex, ethnicity and CMV serostatus were compiled alongside the repertoire data. A later analysis re-examined previously published TCR beta repertoires from over 500 donors and added high-resolution HLA genotyping to investigate patterns of TCR occurrence. HLA typing covered class I and class II loci at four-digit resolution.

As for this clone: The antigen it binds to is not known. The record has no base qualities; no much larger clone is one base away.

Overall study outcomes, separate from this receptor: Most CMV-associated TCR beta chains appeared to be HLA-restricted in a later analysis, and the HLA associations seemed to be driven largely by CMV exposure. A later analysis found that TCR association rates varied across HLA loci, with DRB1 alleles showing the most associated TCRs and HLA-C alleles the fewest. A few of the identified cytomegalovirus-associated TCR beta chains were confirmed in vitro to be specific for cytomegalovirus antigens. Correlated functional status among segregating V segments might be attributable to linkage disequilibrium, but an unknown experimental factor could not be ruled out. Because some donors lacked HLA typing at each locus, the association tests relied only on the typed subset. In a later analysis, 16,951 TCR beta sequences were associated with specific HLA alleles at a false discovery rate of 0.05. Because counts were too low, 15 to 20 rarely observed V segments, including chromosome 9 orphons, were excluded from the earlier analysis of 587 of the donors. Cytomegalovirus status was reported to be diagnosed by the classifier with high specificity and sensitivity in both the original and validation cohorts. According to a later genetic analysis, donors in an Asian-associated ancestry cluster had fewer N-insertions in productive TCRs than the approximately 710-donor mean. Broadly in line with IMGT annotations, most TCR beta V segments showed up in productive rearrangements about 90% or about 30% of the time in an earlier analysis of around 600 of the donors. In this cohort, only TCR beta chains were sequenced, and detectable features were limited by the absence of alpha or paired-chain data. The authors suggested that the approach could potentially be generalized to other disease states and immunological phenotypes. Strong co-occurrence of HLA alleles, especially DR and DQ, made assigning TCR associations to individual alleles difficult. A further reported finding was that TCR beta sequences accurately predicted the HLA-A and HLA-B alleles for most subjects in the first cohort. In a later analysis, several top co-occurrence clusters were reported to appear linked to parvovirus B19, influenza, CMV and Epstein-Barr virus. A later genetic analysis associated a missense DCLRE1C variant with V-gene and J-gene trimming of TCR beta chains, and an independent cohort replicated the association. The only immune exposure information available for the cohort was CMV serostatus. Most TCR sequences were observed very rarely across donors, whereas some public TCRs were present in many individuals. A cluster of highly shared sequence variants was judged likely to be a technical artifact of the sequencing pipeline. The presence/absence analyses assumed that sequencing depth was roughly uniform across donors, and that assumption may not be true. The study listed 164 TCR beta chains as associated with cytomegalovirus. Compared with equally common non-associated chains, HLA-associated TCR beta chains in a later analysis were more clonally expanded and had lower generation probabilities.

Libraries came from the immunoSEQ multiplex PCR assay. The multiplex PCR relied on a mix of 60 forward primers for TCR Vbeta segments and 13 reverse primers for TCR Jbeta segments. A multiplex PCR assay on genomic DNA amplified the CDR3 region of rearranged TCR beta genes. On the Illumina HiSeq System, the amplified TCR beta libraries were sequenced as 87-base-pair reads. In the source study's methods: Across the 670 or so repertoires, a later analysis counted roughly 84 million unique TCR beta chains, roughly 11 million of which were shared by at least two donors. To remove PCR and sequencing errors, raw reads were error-corrected and collapsed into unique sequences using a nearest-neighbor algorithm that merged closely related sequences. V, D and J gene segments were assigned by aligning CDR3 sequences to IMGT reference sequences. For a sequence to be retained, at least a six-nucleotide match to both a V gene segment and a J gene segment was required. Rearrangements were classified as productive when the CDR3 lacked stop codons and remained in frame with V and J, and all other rearrangements were classified as non-productive. CDR3 was defined by IMGT convention, running from the second conserved V-encoded cysteine to the conserved J-encoded phenylalanine. In an earlier analysis of just under 600 of the donors, sequences lacking an unambiguous match to a single V gene segment were excluded. An earlier analysis of a few hundred of the donors classified V segments as functional when productive rearrangements were above 56.7% and as segregating when the standard deviation between donors was above 5%. To diagnose cytomegalovirus status from the catalog of TCR beta chain sequences, a statistical classification framework was built. A later analysis assigned V and J genes by comparing TCR nucleotide sequences with IMGT/GENE-DB human TR gene sequences. A later analysis assigned CDR3 sequences and most-parsimonious VDJ recombination scenarios with the TCRdist pipeline. In a later analysis, each TCR beta chain was defined by its CDR3 amino acid sequence together with its V-gene family, and reads without a unique V-gene family were excluded. As a way to deal with suspected cross-contamination and a sequencing artifact, a later analysis dropped hundreds of nucleotide sequences that were highly shared and had low generation probability. In a later analysis, a clonal expansion index was calculated for each public chain from normalized within-repertoire ranks of inferred template counts. Generation probabilities in a later analysis came from a VDJ recombination model fitted to out-of-frame rearrangements, and those results were checked against IGoR. A later analysis scored TCR-TCR, TCR-HLA and TCR-CMV co-occurrence with hypergeometric tests, applying a repertoire-size bias correction to TCR pairs. False discovery rates were estimated in a later analysis by permuting HLA or CMV assignments 20 times. In a later analysis, co-occurring TCRs were grouped using DBSCAN, and TCRdist sequence similarity was added for clustering within HLA-allele-positive subsets. For co-occurrence clustering, repertoires with fewer than 30,000 or more than 120,000 public chains were excluded, along with roughly five repertoires with anomalous nucleotide sharing. The immuneACCESS repertoire file appears here via TCRdb, limited to in-frame rearrangements. These files lack a portion of the clones; in checked studies, under half of the deficit traces to unresolved V genes, and the cause of the others is not known. The D gene and trimming were derived from the DNA, and the V and J assignments and clone size from that table. The sample records about 100,000 clones, more than 70% of which are singletons. The ten largest clonotypes hold about 3.8% of the sample.

The cohort was made up of 500 to 800 healthy bone marrow donors. At the time of sampling, all cohort members were nominally healthy, though unrecorded immune exposures were likely present. The donor was CMV seronegative and belonged to the group of roughly 330 seronegative cohort members. Every donor gave a peripheral blood sample, and the peripheral blood mononuclear cells from that sample were used for TCR beta sequencing. The Qiagen DNeasy Blood Extraction Kit was used to extract genomic DNA from the blood cell samples. The TCR sequence derives from a woman aged 40 to 50 in good health and CMV-seronegative. The sequenced material came from PBMCs.

The CDR3: CASRSSGEYGYTF. The sequenced DNA: TGCGCCAGCAGGTCCTCCGGGGAATATGGCTACACCTTC. The chain links TRBV5-1 with TRBJ1-2; no D segment can be confidently identified. V sheds 5 bases and J sheds 5 bases, leaving 13 bases between their ends. From its cysteine to its phenylalanine, the CDR3 spans 13 amino acids. Only CDR3 DNA remains: 39 bases, in frame from the first base. CDR1 and CDR2, per the germline V gene, are SGHRS and YFSETQ.